This TCR beta chain was obtained from a study of regulatory T cells in long-lasting Graves disease. The CDR3 is 13 amino acids. The germline gives CDR1 MNHEY, CDR2 SVGAGI. V gave up 3 bases and J gave up 8 bases, with 11 bases separating them. According to the study, TCR beta libraries were built with iRepertoire HTBI primers and CDR3-region Arm-PCR. TCRdb itself ran the multiplex PCR reads through MiXCR, one entry per CDR3 protein. This sample has fewer than 500,000 distinct CDR3 sequences, with 15% to 20% found just once. Stated time point: newly diagnosed GD, antithyroid drugs for less than 3 months. Researchers made the TCR library from RNA that was extracted from PBMCs. This clonotype was detected many times. The same specimen was also included in a second study, on T cells in Graves' hyperthyroidism and ophthalmopathy. This second study notes: No ophthalmopathy progression within 18 months constituted stable Graves' hyperthyroidism.

V gene TRBV6-5 combines with J gene TRBJ1-5; no firm D call. Material: peripheral blood mononuclear cells (PBMCs), obtained at new diagnosis, from a patient treated with antithyroid drugs. The receptor's source is a middle-aged man with Graves disease. In nucleotides, the CDR3 is TGTGCCAGCAGTTATTCACACACGAAGCCCCAGCATTTT. This gives the protein CASSYSHTKPQHF.